This record covers a single T cell receptor beta chain. Its antigen has not been determined. The data belong to a study of CXCR3-negative and CXCR3-positive naive CD8 T cells (dated by TCRdb to about 2019). Regarding the study in general: In total, about 140 million TRB reads were obtained, or roughly 1.5 +/- 0.3 million reads per library. Diversity and physicochemical repertoire analyses were performed on some 10 donors pooled from two independent experiments. TRBV-TRBJ cluster analysis included naive subsets from five or six donors and memory cells from 3 donors. Beyond this particular receptor, the publication reports: Repertoire diversity was comparably high in both naive subsets but much lower in memory CD8+ T cells. Surface CD5, linked to self-reactivity in mice, was comparable between naive subsets; TCR interaction strength was therefore also inferred from TRB CDR3 physicochemical properties. TRBV-TRBJ usage was similar between naive CXCR3-negative and CXCR3-positive cells from the same donor, while memory cells showed distinct patterns. Freshly isolated PBMCs were used for most assays because CXCR3 expression partially decreased after cryopreservation.

Each CD8+ T cell subset was flow-sorted in triplicate, with roughly 310,000 cells per subset placed directly into RLT lysis buffer. Peripheral blood mononuclear cells were isolated from buffy coats using standard density gradient centrifugation. Total RNA was extracted from sorted cells with an RNeasy Mini Kit. For sequencing, a NextSeq 550 was employed. The Human TCR Profiling Kit (MiLaboratory) was used to prepare UMI-labeled 5' RACE TRB cDNA libraries. cDNA synthesis used the entire amount of extracted RNA, and PCR amplification then used the entire amount of cDNA produced. The libraries were made side by side, with each library going through the same number of PCR cycles. In the paper's pipeline: With a requirement of at least two reads per UMI, MIGEC and MiXCR extracted about 50,000 +/- 10,000 unique UMI-labeled TRB cDNA molecules per library. An average of approximately 40,000 +/- 10,000 functional in-frame TRB CDR3 nucleotide clonotypes without stop codons was found per library. After downsampling to 5000 UMI-labeled TRB molecules per sample, diversity metrics such as normalized Shannon-Wiener and Chao1 were calculated in VDJtools. VDJtools was used to calculate clonotype-size-weighted physicochemical properties of the central five CDR3 residues, namely interaction energy, strength, volume and Kidera factor 4. The reads were reprocessed in TCRdb, with one entry per CDR3 protein sequence and no accompanying DNA. The authors' filters were not applied to this entry. The table held for this sample gives approximately 60,000 distinct CDR3 sequences. Around 22% of the sample goes to the ten largest clones.

Including cysteine and phenylalanine, the CDR3 has 17 amino acids. Only the protein is available. The sequence was obtained from a human donor in good health. Some clones in this sample may be carry-over from other donors' samples. The rearrangement combines TRBV3-2 with TRBJ1-5; TCRdb selects TRBD1, and the lack of DNA leaves this call unchecked. TRBV3-2 is noted as a pseudogene. Sequencing was done on a sample of memory CD8+ T cells from blood. Taken with the paper, the label for cell subset or site translates to: conventional CD8+ memory T cells (TMEM), sorted as controls. The CDR3 loop reads CASSQKEQGMTYQPQHF.